Following are 25 T cell receptor beta chains from one sample sequenced in a study of cytomegalovirus exposure and HLA in healthy donors. TCRdb's copy holds only in-frame clones and misses some; the assay was immunoSEQ multiplex PCR. The data contain 100,000 to 150,000 clones, about nine tenths of them seen just once; the ten biggest clones take up 1.5% to 2.5%. Input material: PBMCs. The receptors come from a woman between 18 and 29 years old in good health and CMV-seronegative.

The chain is built from TRBV19 and TRBJ2-7; D is uncertain. The ends were cut back, 5 bases at V and 1 base at J, with 15 bases in the middle. This CDR3 contains 15 residues. Germline V gives CDR1 LNHDA, CDR2 SQIVND (reference sequence). The CDR3 is CASSGPRNPSYEQYF. CDR3 in DNA: TGTGCCAGTAGTGGCCCGAGGAACCCATCCTACGAGCAGTACTTC.

The V gene is TRBV14, the J gene TRBJ1-5; D possibly corresponds to TRBD1 (5 bases). Germline V CDR1 and CDR2: SGHDN, FVKESK. The CDR3 is 15 amino acids. V was trimmed by 4 bases and J by 11 bases, leaving 21 bases between them. The CDR3 spells CASSLTVSLSGTQHF. The CDR3 DNA is TGTGCCAGCAGCCTAACTGTGTCCCTATCAGGGACCCAGCATTTT.

This clone was observed a single time. The rearrangement joins TRBV4-1 to TRBJ1-5; TRBD1 agrees at 9 bases. The J segment lost 1 base and the V segment lost 4 bases, leaving 2 bases of the junction unmatched. The V gene's germline CDR1 is MGHRA and CDR2 YSYEKL. The CDR3 length is 15 residues. The DNA for the CDR3 is TGCGCCAGCAGCCCCGACAGGGGGAGCAATCAGCCCCAGCATTTT. It is translated as CASSPDRGSNQPQHF.

The chain links TRBV7-8 to TRBJ2-7; 14 positions match TRBD2. The CDR3 covers 17 residues. Trimming took 4 bases from V and 7 from J; bases not matched to a gene: 12. Germline-derived CDR1 and CDR2 are SGHVS and FQNEAQ. The CDR3 sequence is CASSSPPGLAGVEEQYF. The CDR3, as DNA: TGTGCCAGCAGCTCACCTCCGGGACTAGCGGGAGTAGAGGAGCAGTACTTC.

The chain recombines TRBV2 with TRBJ2-5; TRBD1 matches at 9 bases. The CDR3 extends over 15 amino acids. The trim removed 4 bases at V and 4 bases at J, leaving 7 bases unmatched. Germline V gene sequence: CDR1 SNHLY, CDR2 FYNNEI. The CDR3 loop reads CASSVRQGGVETQYF. The DNA of the CDR3 is TGTGCCAGCAGTGTTAGACAGGGGGGAGTAGAGACCCAGTACTTC.

This chain connects TRBV15 to TRBJ1-3; D gene uncertain. Between the trimmed V and J ends, which lost 1 base and 3 bases, there was a span of 7 bases. The CDR3 is made up of 14 amino acids. Germline V lookup: CDR1 LNHNV, CDR2 YYDKDF (reference sequence). The CDR3 nucleotides read TGTGCCACCAGCAGAGTACTAGTTGGAAACACCATATATTTT. Translated, it gives CATSRVLVGNTIYF.

The V call is TRBV7-9, the J call TRBJ2-1; 8 bases are a match to TRBD2. V lost 6 bases to trimming and J lost 2 bases; unmatched junction nucleotides: 6. The CDR3 covers 15 residues. Germline V lookup: CDR1 SEHNR, CDR2 FQNEAQ (reference sequence). CDR3 in DNA: TGTGCCAGCAGTTTTAGCGGGAATCCCTACAATGAGCAGTTCTTC. Amino acid sequence: CASSFSGNPYNEQFF.

The V and J genes are TRBV18 and TRBJ1-1; D may be TRBD1 (5 bases). CDR3 length equals 16 residues. Trimming cost V 3 bases and J 0 bases, with 14 bases left between them. Germline CDR1 KGHSH, CDR2 LQKENI. The CDR3 nucleotides are TGTGCCAGCTCACCCATCACAGGTTCGGTGAACACTGAAGCTTTCTTT. As protein: CASSPITGSVNTEAFF.

This clone has only a few counts. V is TRBV5-6 and J is TRBJ1-2; 8 nucleotides agree with TRBD1. The J segment lost 5 bases and the V segment lost 4 bases, leaving 7 bases of the junction unmatched. CDR1 and CDR2 (germline): SGHDT, YYEEEE. The CDR3 loop spans 14 amino acids. The CDR3 protein is CASSPDRVRYGYTF. CDR3 DNA: TGTGCCAGCAGCCCGGACAGGGTGCGATATGGCTACACCTTC.

The J gene is TRBJ2-7, the V gene TRBV5-4, with no clear D. The V end was cut by 2 bases, the J end by 6 bases, with 9 bases between. Germline loops: CDR1 SGHNT, CDR2 YYREEE (reference sequence). There are 12 residues in the CDR3. CDR3 amino acids: CASSFNNGEQYF. In DNA form, the CDR3 reads TGTGCCAGCAGCTTCAATAACGGCGAGCAGTACTTC.

The V gene is TRBV28, the J gene TRBJ1-2; TRBD1 might be the D (5 bases). Germline V gives CDR1 MDHEN, CDR2 SYDVKM. This CDR3 has 14 amino acids. Trimming stripped 5 bases from V and 4 bases from J, with 14 bases between. CDR3 sequence: CASSLPGGVYGYTF. CDR3 DNA sequence: TGTGCCAGCAGTCTGCCCGGGGGGGTCTATGGCTACACCTTC.

J is TRBJ2-3 and V is TRBV28, with TRBD1 matching over 7 bases. Trimming took 5 bases from V and 9 from J; bases not matched to a gene: 11. This CDR3 has 14 residues. Looked up from germline, CDR1 is MDHEN and CDR2 is SYDVKM. The CDR3 coding sequence is TGTGCCAGCAGTAAGACCGACAGGGCGGGCACGCAGTATTTT. The encoded protein is CASSKTDRAGTQYF.

The chain combines TRBV4-2 with TRBJ1-5; D uncertain. This CDR3 spans 15 amino acids. V was clipped by 3 bases and J by 4 bases, with 13 bases between them. Germline loops: CDR1 LGHNA, CDR2 YNFKEQ. Written as DNA, the CDR3 is TGTGCCAGCAGCCAGGCGGAAGGCCTAAATCAGCCCCAGCATTTT. Residues: CASSQAEGLNQPQHF.

The chain carries TRBV10-1 and TRBJ2-3; 7 nucleotides match TRBD1. CDR1 and CDR2 from the germline V gene are WNHNN and SYGVQD (reference sequence). The V and J ends lost 3 bases and 1 base, in that order; junction bases with no gene match: 4. The CDR3 has 15 amino acids. The CDR3 sequence: CASSEGQGGTDTQYF. In nucleotides, the CDR3 is TGCGCCAGCAGTGAAGGGCAGGGGGGCACAGATACGCAGTATTTT.

The chain has TRBV30 and TRBJ2-7, with D perhaps TRBD1 (7 bases). V lost 0 bases to trimming and J lost 4 bases, with 19 bases between them. In germline, CDR1 is GTSNPN, CDR2 SVGIG (reference sequence). This CDR3 comprises 16 residues. The chain's CDR3 is CAWSVRGGTVTYEQYF. The CDR3 nucleotides read TGTGCCTGGAGTGTACGTGGGGGGACAGTTACTTACGAGCAGTACTTC. The full variable domain, completed using reference TRBV30 and TRBJ2-7, is SQTIHQWPATLVQPVGSPLSLECTVEGTSNPNLYWYRQAAGRGLQLLFYSVGIGQISSEVPQNLSASRPQDRQFILSSKKLLLSDSGFYLCAWSVRGGTVTYEQYFGPGTRLTVT.

The chain carries TRBV13 and TRBJ1-2; 8 nucleotides agree with TRBD1. Germline values: CDR1 PRHDT, CDR2 FYEKMQ (reference sequence). J was trimmed by 8 bases and V by 4 bases; bases with no gene match: 3. CDR3 length: 12 residues. For the CDR3, the DNA is TGTGCCAGCAGCTCCAGGGACAGGGGCTACACCTTC. Translating it yields CASSSRDRGYTF.

The rearrangement uses TRBV28 and TRBJ2-1; TRBD1 agrees at 7 bases. Germline-derived CDR1 and CDR2 are MDHEN and SYDVKM. J lost 8 bases, V lost 10 bases, and 8 bases had no gene match. The length of the CDR3 is 12 residues. The CDR3 DNA follows: TGTGCCACCCTTGACAGGGTGGATGAGCAGTTCTTC. It codes for CATLDRVDEQFF.

J is TRBJ1-3 and V is TRBV25-1; maybe TRBD1 (5 bases). Per germline, CDR1 MGHDK and CDR2 SYGVNS. This CDR3 contains 15 residues. The V and J ends lost 1 base and 8 bases respectively, with 15 bases between them. In nucleotides, the CDR3 is TGTGCCAGCAGTGAATCGTCCAGGGTAGGGGACACCATATATTTT. Translation gives CASSESSRVGDTIYF.

Concerning this clone: The sample contains more than one DNA sequence encoding this CDR3. CDR3 sequence reads: CASSLGTTYEQYF. CDR3 bases: TGTGCCAGCAGCTTGGGTACAACCTACGAGCAGTACTTC. The chain joins TRBV5-4 to TRBJ2-7; D unresolved. This CDR3 region has 13 residues. Trimming took off 0 bases at V and 2 bases at J, with 6 bases between the two ends. Germline V gene sequence: CDR1 SGHNT, CDR2 YYREEE (reference sequence).

V is TRBV28 and J is TRBJ2-7, with D possibly TRBD2 on 6 matching bases. This CDR3 region has 13 residues. Germline CDR1 reads MDHEN; CDR2 reads SYDVKM. V lost 8 bases to trimming and J lost 4 bases, with 15 bases between them. CDR3 coding DNA: TGTGCCAGCGGTTCCCGGGAGAGATACGAGCAGTACTTC. Protein product: CASGSRERYEQYF.

The V gene is TRBV4-1, the J gene TRBJ2-1; 10 positions agree with TRBD2. V shed 1 base, J shed 6 bases, and the junction held 3 bases outside the gene matches. The CDR3 loop spans 15 amino acids. The germline gives CDR1 MGHRA, CDR2 YSYEKL. The CDR3 sequence: CASSQVSGRINEQFF. CDR3 in DNA: TGCGCCAGCAGCCAAGTTAGCGGGAGGATCAATGAGCAGTTCTTC.

The chain recombines TRBV27 with TRBJ1-1; D might be TRBD1 (6 bases). Germline lookup yields CDR1 MNHEY and CDR2 SMNVEV (reference sequence). The CDR3 is made up of 12 amino acids. Trimming left V 7 bases short and J 2 bases short, with 8 bases between. The CDR3 bases are TGTGCCAGCATAGGGGGAAACACTGAAGCTTTCTTT. Translation: CASIGGNTEAFF.

The chain employs TRBV28 and TRBJ2-7; 11 nucleotides align to TRBD1. Germline loops: CDR1 MDHEN, CDR2 SYDVKM. The CDR3 sequence is 13 residues long. V was pared by 6 bases and J by 5 bases, with 3 bases of the junction left unmatched. CDR3: CASRGGQGDEQYF. The CDR3 coding sequence is TGTGCCAGCAGGGGGGGACAGGGGGACGAGCAGTACTTC.

V usage is TRBV5-6 and J usage is TRBJ2-5; possible D gene TRBD2, 5 bases. The CDR3 contains 16 residues. The V end was cut by 0 bases, the J end by 0 bases, with 12 bases between. CDR1 and CDR2 from the germline V gene are SGHDT and YYEEEE. The CDR3 DNA reads as TGTGCCAGCAGCTTGGTGGCGGGTTGGGACCAAGAGACCCAGTACTTC. Translation gives CASSLVAGWDQETQYF.

The chain uses TRBV4-1 and TRBJ2-1; TRBD2 aligns across 11 bases. Looked up from germline, CDR1 is MGHRA and CDR2 is YSYEKL. Trimming took 4 bases from V and 5 from J; bases not matched to a gene: 13. This CDR3 region has 18 residues. The CDR3 DNA is TGCGCCAGCAGCCGGATGGGGGGGATAGCGGGAGGGAACAATGAGCAGTTCTTC. Translation gives CASSRMGGIAGGNNEQFF.